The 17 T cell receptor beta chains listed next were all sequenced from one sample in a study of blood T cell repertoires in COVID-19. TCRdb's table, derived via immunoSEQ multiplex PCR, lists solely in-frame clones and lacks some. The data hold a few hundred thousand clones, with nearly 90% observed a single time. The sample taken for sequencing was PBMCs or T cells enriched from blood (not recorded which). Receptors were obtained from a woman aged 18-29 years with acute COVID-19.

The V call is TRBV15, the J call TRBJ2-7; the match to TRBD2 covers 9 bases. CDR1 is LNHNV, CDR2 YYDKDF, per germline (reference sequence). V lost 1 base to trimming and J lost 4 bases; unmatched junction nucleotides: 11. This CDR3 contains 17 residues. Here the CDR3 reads CATSRGYVGTSNYEQYF. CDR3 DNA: TGTGCCACCAGCAGAGGTTACGTGGGGACTAGCAATTACGAGCAGTACTTC.

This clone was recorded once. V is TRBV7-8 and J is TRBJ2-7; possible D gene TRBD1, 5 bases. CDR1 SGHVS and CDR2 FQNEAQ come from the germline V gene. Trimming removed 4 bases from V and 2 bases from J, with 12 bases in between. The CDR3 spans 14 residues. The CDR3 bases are TGTGCCAGCAGCTCGTCGCCAGGGACCTACGAGCAGTACTTC. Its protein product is CASSSSPGTYEQYF.

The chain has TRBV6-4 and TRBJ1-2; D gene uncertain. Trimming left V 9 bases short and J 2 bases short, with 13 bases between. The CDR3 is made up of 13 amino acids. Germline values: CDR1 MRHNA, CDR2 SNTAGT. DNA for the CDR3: TGTGCCAGGGTGAGGGAGGTCAACTATGGCTACACCTTC. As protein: CARVREVNYGYTF.

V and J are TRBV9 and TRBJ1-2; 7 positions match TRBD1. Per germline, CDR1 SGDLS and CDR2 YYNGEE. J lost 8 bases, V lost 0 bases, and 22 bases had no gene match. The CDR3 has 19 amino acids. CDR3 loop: CASSVGFSEGAARTGGYTF. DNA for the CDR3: TGTGCCAGCAGCGTAGGATTCTCCGAGGGGGCAGCAAGGACCGGGGGCTACACCTTC.

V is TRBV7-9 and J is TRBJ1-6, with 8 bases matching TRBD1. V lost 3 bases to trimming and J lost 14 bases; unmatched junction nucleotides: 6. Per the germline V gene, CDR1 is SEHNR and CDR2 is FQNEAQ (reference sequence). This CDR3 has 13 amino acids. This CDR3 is CASSLGQVESLHF. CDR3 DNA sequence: TGTGCCAGCAGCTTGGGACAGGTTGAGTCCCTCCACTTT.

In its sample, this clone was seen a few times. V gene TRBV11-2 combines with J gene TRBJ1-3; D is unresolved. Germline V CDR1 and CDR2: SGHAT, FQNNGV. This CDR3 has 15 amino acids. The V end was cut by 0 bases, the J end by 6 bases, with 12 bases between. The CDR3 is CASSLDLNSVNTIYF. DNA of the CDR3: TGTGCCAGCAGCTTAGATCTAAATTCGGTAAACACCATATATTTT.

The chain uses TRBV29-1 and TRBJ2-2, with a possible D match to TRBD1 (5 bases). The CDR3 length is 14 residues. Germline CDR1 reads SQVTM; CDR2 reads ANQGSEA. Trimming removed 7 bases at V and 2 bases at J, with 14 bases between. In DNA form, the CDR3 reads TGCAGCGCTGCGCAGGGTCCTAACACCGGGGAGCTGTTTTTT. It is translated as CSAAQGPNTGELFF.

The CDR3 region has the DNA TGTGCCAGCAGCACCTTCCGTGGGACAGGGAATTCACCCCTCCACTTT. Amino acids: CASSTFRGTGNSPLHF. The rearrangement joins TRBV11-3 to TRBJ1-6, with 9 bases lining up with TRBD1. The CDR3 runs to 16 residues. Losses at the gene ends were 5 bases for V and 7 bases for J; bases not matched to a gene: 9. Germline loops: CDR1 SGHNT, CDR2 YENEEA.

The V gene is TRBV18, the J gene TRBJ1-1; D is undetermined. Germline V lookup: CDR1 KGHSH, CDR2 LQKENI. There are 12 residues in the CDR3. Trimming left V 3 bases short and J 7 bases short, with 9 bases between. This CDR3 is CASSPDGGEAFF. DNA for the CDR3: TGTGCCAGCTCACCCGACGGCGGTGAAGCTTTCTTT.

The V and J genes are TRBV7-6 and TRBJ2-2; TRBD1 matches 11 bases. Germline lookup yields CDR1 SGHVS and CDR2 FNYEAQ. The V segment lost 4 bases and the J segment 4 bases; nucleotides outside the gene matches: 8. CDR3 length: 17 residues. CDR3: CASSSGTGGVSTGELFF. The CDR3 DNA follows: TGTGCCAGCAGCTCCGGGACAGGGGGTGTTAGCACCGGGGAGCTGTTTTTT.

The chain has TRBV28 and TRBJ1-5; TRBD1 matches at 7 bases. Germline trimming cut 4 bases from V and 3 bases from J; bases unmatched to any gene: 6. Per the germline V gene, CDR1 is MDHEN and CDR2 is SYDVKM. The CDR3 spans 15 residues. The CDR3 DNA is TGTGCCAGCAGTTGGACAGGCCACGCCAATCAGCCCCAGCATTTT. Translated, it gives CASSWTGHANQPQHF.

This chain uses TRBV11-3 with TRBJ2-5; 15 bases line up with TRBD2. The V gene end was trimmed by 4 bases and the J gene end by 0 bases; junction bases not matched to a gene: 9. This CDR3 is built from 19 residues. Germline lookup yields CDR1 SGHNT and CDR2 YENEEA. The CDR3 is CASSSGLAGGRGYQETQYF. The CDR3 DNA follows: TGTGCCAGCAGCTCGGGACTAGCGGGAGGAAGGGGGTACCAAGAGACCCAGTACTTC. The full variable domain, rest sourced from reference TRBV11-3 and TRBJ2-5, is EAGVVQSPRYKIIEKKQPVAFWCNPISGHNTLYWYLQNLGQGPELLIRYENEEAVDDSQLPKDRFSAERLKGVDSTLKIQPAELGDSAVYLCASSSGLAGGRGYQETQYFGPGTRLLVL.

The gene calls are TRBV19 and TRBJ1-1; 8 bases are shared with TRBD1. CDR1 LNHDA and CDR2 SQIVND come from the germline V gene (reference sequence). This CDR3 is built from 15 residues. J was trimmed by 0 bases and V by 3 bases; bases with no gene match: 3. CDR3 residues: CASSMGTGMNTEAFF. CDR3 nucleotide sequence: TGTGCCAGTAGTATGGGGACAGGAATGAACACTGAAGCTTTCTTT. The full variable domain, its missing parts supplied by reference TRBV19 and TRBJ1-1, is DGGITQSPKYLFRKEGQNVTLSCEQNLNHDAMYWYRQDPGQGLRLIYYSQIVNDFQKGDIAEGYSVSREKKESFPLTVTSAQKNPTAFYLCASSMGTGMNTEAFFGQGTRLTVV.

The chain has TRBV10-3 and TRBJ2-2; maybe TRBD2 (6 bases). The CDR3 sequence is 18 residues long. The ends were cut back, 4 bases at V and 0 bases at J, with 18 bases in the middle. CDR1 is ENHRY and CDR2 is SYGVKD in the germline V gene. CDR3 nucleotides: TGTGCCATCAGTGTCGGTTTTTCGGGAGAACCGAACACCGGGGAGCTGTTTTTT. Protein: CAISVGFSGEPNTGELFF.

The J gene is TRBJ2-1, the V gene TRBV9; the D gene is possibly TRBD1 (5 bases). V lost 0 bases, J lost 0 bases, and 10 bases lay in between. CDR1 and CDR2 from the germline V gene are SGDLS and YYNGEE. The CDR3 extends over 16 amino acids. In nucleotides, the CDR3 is TGTGCCAGCAGCGTAGCAGGGCCCAGCTCCTACAATGAGCAGTTCTTC. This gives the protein CASSVAGPSSYNEQFF.

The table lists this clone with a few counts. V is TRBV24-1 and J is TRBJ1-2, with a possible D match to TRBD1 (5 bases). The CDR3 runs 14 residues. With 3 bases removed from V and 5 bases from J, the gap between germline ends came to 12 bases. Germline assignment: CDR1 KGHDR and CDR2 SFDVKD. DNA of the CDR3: TGTGCCACCAGTGATGCGGGACTGACGTATGGCTACACCTTC. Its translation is CATSDAGLTYGYTF.

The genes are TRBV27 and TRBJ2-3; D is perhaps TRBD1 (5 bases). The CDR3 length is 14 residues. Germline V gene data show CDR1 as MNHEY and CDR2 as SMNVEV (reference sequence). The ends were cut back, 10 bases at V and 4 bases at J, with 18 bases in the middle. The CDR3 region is CATVGAFKADTQYF. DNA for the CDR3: TGTGCCACCGTTGGGGCTTTCAAGGCAGATACGCAGTATTTT.